Below, one TCR beta chain is given with its context. The sample originates from a study of control samples from healthy donors and cancer patients. Repertoires were generated with immunoSEQ multiplex PCR, while TCRdb's copy carries only in-frame clones and drops some. The data show about 98,000 clones, roughly 78% seen once. Trimming removed 0 bases at V and 6 bases at J, with 12 bases between. Germline-derived CDR1 and CDR2 are SGHRS and YFSETQ. This CDR3 comprises 14 residues. Sequenced sample: blood. The rearrangement links TRBV5-1 to TRBJ1-1; D not resolved. The TCR was taken from a man aged 55 to 70 in good health. CDR3 sequence reads: CASSLGPSGPEAFF. The CDR3, as DNA: TGCGCCAGCAGCTTGGGGCCATCTGGACCTGAAGCTTTCTTT.